This T cell receptor (beta chain) was profiled in a study of cytotoxic CD8 clonotypes in ibrutinib-treated CLL. Study results and caveats: The study sampled sustained-remission and progressing patients at different times.

TCRdb's table, derived via immunoSEQ multiplex PCR, lists solely in-frame clones and lacks some. This sample has around 140,000 clones; approximately 80% occur once, and the top ten carry 7.6%. V lost 3 bases, J lost 2 bases, and 13 bases stayed unmatched. CDR1 and CDR2 (germline): MGHDK, SYGVNS. The CDR3 loop spans 18 amino acids. On this clone: Its target is not known.

The TCR sequence derives from a human donor with chronic lymphocytic leukemia. The sequenced sample was PBMCs, obtained after 36 months of ibrutinib treatment. J is TRBJ2-5 and V is TRBV25-1; 9 bases are shared with TRBD1. The CDR3 sequence is CASSDLPRDRENQETQYF. The CDR3 DNA sequence: TGTGCCAGCAGTGATCTCCCACGGGACAGGGAAAATCAAGAGACCCAGTACTTC. Drawing the rest from reference TRBV25-1 and TRBJ2-5, the complete variable domain is EADIYQTPRYLVIGTGKKITLECSQTMGHDKMYWYQQDPGMELHLIHYSYGVNSTEKGDLSSESTVSRIRTEHFPLTLESARPSHTSQYLCASSDLPRDRENQETQYFGPGTRLLVL.